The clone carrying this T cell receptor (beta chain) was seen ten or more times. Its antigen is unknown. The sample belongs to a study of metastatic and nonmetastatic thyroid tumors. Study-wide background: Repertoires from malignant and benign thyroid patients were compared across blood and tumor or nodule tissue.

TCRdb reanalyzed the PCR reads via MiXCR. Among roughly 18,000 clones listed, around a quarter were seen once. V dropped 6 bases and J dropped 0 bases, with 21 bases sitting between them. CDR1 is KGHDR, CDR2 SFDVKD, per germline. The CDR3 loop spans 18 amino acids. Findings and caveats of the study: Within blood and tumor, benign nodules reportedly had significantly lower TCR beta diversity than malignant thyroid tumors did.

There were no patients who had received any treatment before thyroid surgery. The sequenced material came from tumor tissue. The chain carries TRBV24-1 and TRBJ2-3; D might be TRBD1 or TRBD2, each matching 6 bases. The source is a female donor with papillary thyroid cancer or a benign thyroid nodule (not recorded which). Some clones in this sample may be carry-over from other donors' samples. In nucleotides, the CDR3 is TGTGCCACCAGTCCGGGGGCTGCGCCCGAAACTAGCACAGATACGCAGTATTTT. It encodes CATSPGAAPETSTDTQYF.